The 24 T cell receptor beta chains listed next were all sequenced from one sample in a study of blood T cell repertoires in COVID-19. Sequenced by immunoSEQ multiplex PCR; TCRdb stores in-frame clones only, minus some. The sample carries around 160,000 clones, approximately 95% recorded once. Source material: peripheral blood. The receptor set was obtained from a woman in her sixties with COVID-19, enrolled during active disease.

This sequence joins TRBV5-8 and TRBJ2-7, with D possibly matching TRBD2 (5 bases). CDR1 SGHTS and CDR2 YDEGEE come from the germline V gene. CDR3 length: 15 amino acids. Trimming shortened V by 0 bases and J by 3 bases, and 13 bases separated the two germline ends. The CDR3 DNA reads TGTGCCAGCAGCTTGGCCAGCGGTACGCTCTACGAGCAGTACTTC. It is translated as CASSLASGTLYEQYF. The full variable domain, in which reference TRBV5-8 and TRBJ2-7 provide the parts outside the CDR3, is EAGVTQSPTHLIKTRGQQATLRCSPISGHTSVYWYQQALGLGLQFLLWYDEGEERNRGNFPPRFSGRQFPNYSSELNVNALELEDSALYLCASSLASGTLYEQYFGPGTRLTVT.

The CDR3: CASSLTWDTSNTIYF. The CDR3 DNA follows: TGTGCCAGCTCCCTAACGTGGGACACCTCAAACACCATATATTTT. The chain combines TRBV27 with TRBJ1-3, with D possibly matching TRBD1 (6 bases). The germline CDR1 and CDR2 sequences are MNHEY and SMNVEV (reference sequence). Trimming stripped 8 bases from V and 6 bases from J, with 20 bases between. CDR3 size: 15 residues.

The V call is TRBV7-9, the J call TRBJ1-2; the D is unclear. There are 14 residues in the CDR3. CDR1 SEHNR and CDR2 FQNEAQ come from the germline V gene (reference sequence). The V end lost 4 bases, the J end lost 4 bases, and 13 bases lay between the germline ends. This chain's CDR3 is CASSSPDTSYGYTF. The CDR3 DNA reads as TGTGCCAGCAGCTCCCCCGACACTTCCTATGGCTACACCTTC.

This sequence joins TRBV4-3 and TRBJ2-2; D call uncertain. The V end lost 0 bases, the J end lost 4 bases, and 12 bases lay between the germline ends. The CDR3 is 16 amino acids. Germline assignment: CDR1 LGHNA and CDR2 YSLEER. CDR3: CASSQDRSSSTGELFF. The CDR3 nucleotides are TGCGCCAGCAGCCAAGATCGGTCGTCGTCCACCGGGGAGCTGTTTTTT.

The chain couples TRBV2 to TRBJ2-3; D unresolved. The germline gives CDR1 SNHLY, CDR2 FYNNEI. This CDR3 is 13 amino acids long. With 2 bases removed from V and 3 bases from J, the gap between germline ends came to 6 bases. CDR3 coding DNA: TGTGCCAGCAGTGAAATGAGGACAGATACGCAGTATTTT. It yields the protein CASSEMRTDTQYF.

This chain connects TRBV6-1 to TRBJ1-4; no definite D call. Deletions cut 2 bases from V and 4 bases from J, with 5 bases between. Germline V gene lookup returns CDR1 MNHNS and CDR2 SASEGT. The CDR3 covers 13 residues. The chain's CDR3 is CASSEHNNEKLFF. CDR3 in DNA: TGTGCCAGCAGTGAACACAATAATGAAAAACTGTTTTTT.

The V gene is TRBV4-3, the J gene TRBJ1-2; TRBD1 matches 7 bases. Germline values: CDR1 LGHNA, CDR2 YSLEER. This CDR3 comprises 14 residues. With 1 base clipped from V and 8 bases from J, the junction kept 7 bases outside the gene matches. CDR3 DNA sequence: TGCGCCAGCAGCCAAGCAGGGGGTAGACGGGGCTACACCTTC. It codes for CASSQAGGRRGYTF.

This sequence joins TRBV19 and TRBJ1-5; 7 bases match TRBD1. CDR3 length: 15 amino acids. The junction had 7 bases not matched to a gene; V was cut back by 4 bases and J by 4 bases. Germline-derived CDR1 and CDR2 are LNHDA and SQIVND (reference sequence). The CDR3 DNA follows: TGTGCCAGTAGTACCGTCAGGACAGGAAATCAGCCCCAGCATTTT. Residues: CASSTVRTGNQPQHF.

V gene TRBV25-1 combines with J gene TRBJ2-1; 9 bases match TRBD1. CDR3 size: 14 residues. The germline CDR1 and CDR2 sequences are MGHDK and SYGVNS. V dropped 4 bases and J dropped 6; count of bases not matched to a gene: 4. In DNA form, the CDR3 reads TGTGCCAGCAGTGTCCGGACAGGGGCCAATGAGCAGTTCTTC. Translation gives CASSVRTGANEQFF. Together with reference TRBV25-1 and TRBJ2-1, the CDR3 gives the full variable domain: EADIYQTPRYLVIGTGKKITLECSQTMGHDKMYWYQQDPGMELHLIHYSYGVNSTEKGDLSSESTVSRIRTEHFPLTLESARPSHTSQYLCASSVRTGANEQFFGPGTRLTVL.

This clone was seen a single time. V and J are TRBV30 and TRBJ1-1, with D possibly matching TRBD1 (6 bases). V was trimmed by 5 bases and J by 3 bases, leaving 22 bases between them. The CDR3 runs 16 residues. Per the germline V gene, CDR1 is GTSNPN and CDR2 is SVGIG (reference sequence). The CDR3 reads CAWVGTGIIKDTEAFF. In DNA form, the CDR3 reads TGTGCCTGGGTAGGAACAGGGATAATTAAGGACACTGAAGCTTTCTTT.

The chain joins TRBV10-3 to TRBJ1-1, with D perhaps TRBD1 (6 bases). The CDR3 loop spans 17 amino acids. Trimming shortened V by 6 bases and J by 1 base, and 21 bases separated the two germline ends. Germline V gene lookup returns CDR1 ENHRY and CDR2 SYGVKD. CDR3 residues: CAIRTGTSNPGNTEAFF. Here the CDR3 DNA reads TGTGCCATCAGGACCGGGACATCAAATCCGGGGAACACTGAAGCTTTCTTT.

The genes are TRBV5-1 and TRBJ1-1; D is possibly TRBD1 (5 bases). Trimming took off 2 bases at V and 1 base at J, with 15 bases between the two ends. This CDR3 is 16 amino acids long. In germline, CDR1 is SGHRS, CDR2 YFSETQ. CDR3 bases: TGCGCCAGCAGCTTAGACAGCCCAGTAGGGAACACTGAAGCTTTCTTT. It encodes CASSLDSPVGNTEAFF.

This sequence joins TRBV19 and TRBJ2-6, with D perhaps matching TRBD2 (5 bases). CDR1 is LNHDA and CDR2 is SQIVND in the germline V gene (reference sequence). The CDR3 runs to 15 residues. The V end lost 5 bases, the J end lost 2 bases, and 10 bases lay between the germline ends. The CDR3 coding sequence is TGTGCCAGTAGTTCTTCCGGGACTGGGGCCAACGTCCTGACTTTC. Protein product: CASSSSGTGANVLTF.

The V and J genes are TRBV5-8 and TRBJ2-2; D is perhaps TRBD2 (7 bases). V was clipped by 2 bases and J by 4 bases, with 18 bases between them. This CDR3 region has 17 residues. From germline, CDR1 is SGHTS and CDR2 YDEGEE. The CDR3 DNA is TGTGCCAGCAGCTTCGGGGGGAGAAAACAGGGCACCGGGGAGCTGTTTTTT. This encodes CASSFGGRKQGTGELFF.

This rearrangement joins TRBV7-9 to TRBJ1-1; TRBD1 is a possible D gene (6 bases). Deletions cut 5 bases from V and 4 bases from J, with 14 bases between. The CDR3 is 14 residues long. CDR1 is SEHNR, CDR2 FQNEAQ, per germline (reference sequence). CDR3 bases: TGTGCCAGCAGCACTCAAGGGGGTAGCACTGAAGCTTTCTTT. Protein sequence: CASSTQGGSTEAFF.

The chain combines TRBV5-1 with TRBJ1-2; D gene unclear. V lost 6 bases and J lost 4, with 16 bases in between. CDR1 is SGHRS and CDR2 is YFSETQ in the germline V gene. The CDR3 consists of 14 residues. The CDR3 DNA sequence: TGCGCCAGCAAACCTACCGGCGGGGTCTATGGCTACACCTTC. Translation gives CASKPTGGVYGYTF. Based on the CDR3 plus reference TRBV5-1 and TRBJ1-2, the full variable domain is KAGVTQTPRYLIKTRGQQVTLSCSPISGHRSVSWYQQTPGQGLQFLFEYFSETQRNKGNFPGRFSGRQFSNSRSEMNVSTLELGDSALYLCASKPTGGVYGYTFGSGTRLTVV.

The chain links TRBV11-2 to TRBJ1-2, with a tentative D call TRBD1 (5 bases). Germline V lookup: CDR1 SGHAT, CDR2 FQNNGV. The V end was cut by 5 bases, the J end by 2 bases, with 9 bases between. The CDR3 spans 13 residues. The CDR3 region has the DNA TGTGCCAGCAGCACCAGGGTAAACTATGGCTACACCTTC. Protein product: CASSTRVNYGYTF.

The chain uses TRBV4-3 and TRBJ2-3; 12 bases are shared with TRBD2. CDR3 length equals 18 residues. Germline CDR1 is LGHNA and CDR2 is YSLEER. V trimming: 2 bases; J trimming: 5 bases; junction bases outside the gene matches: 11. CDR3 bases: TGCGCCAGCAGCCAAACCGTACTAGCGGGGGGTGGTGGAGATACGCAGTATTTT. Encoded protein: CASSQTVLAGGGGDTQYF.

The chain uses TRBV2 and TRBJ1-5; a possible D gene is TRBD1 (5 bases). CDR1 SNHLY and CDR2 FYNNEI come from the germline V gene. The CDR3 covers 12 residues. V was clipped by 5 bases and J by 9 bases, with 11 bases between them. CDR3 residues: CASSQGSGPQHF. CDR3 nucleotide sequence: TGTGCCAGCAGTCAGGGTTCTGGGCCCCAGCATTTT.

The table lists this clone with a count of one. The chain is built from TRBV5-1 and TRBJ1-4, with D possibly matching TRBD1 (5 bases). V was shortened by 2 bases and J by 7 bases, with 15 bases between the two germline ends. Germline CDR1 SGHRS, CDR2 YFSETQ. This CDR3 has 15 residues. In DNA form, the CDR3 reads TGCGCCAGCAGCTTCACCAGGGCGGCCGGTGAAAAACTGTTTTTT. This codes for CASSFTRAAGEKLFF.

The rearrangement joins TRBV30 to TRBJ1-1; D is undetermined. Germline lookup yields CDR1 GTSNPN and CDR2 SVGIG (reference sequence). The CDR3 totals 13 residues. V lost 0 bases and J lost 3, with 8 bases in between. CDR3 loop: CAWSVAVDTEAFF. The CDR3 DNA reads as TGTGCCTGGAGTGTGGCAGTCGACACTGAAGCTTTCTTT. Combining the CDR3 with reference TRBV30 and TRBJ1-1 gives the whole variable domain SQTIHQWPATLVQPVGSPLSLECTVEGTSNPNLYWYRQAAGRGLQLLFYSVGIGQISSEVPQNLSASRPQDRQFILSSKKLLLSDSGFYLCAWSVAVDTEAFFGQGTRLTVV.

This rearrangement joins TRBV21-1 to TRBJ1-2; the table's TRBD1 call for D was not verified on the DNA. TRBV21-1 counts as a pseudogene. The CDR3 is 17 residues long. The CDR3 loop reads CASSGEGTGRRSYGYTF. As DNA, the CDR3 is TGTGCCAGCAGCGGAGAGGGGACAGGGCGCAGATCCTATGGCTACACCTTC.

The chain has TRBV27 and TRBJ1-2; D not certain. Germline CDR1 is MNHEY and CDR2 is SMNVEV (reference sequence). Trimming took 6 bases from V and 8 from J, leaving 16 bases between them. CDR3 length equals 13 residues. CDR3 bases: TGTGCCAGCAGCCCTGACCCCGGAGGGGGCTACACCTTC. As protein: CASSPDPGGGYTF.

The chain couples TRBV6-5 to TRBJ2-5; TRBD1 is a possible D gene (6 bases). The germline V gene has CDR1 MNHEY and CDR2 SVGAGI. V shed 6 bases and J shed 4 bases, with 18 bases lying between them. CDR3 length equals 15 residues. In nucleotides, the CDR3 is TGTGCCAGCAGAACCGACTGGACAGTGCGAGAGACCCAGTACTTC. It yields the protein CASRTDWTVRETQYF.